Below, one TCR beta chain is given with its context. What it binds is unknown. Each depressed patient was pairwise matched to a non-depressed control for sex, age, current smoking status and body mass index. Patients had DSM-IV major depressive disorder with a Hamilton Depression score of at least 18. Method: immunoSEQ multiplex PCR; TCRdb's copy keeps in-frame clones and lacks some. The repertoire consists of more than 15,000 clones, with roughly 90% occurring once and the leading ten covering 0.5% to 0.65%. These data originate in a study of untreated major depressive disorder. Study-wide results and caveats: Differences in TRBV25-01 and TRBV02-01 usage did not reach significance. TRBV05-01 (Vbeta 5.1) usage was higher in CD4+ T cells of depressed patients than controls. Generalizability is limited by the comparatively small study sample.

The germline CDR1 and CDR2 sequences are SGHKS and YYEKEE (reference sequence). Trimming left V 3 bases short and J 4 bases short, with 14 bases between. This CDR3 is 15 amino acids long. The source material was CD4+ T cells from PBMCs. The rearrangement uses TRBV5-5 and TRBJ2-1; TRBD2 might be the D (6 bases). This receptor was taken from a woman in her thirties or forties with major depressive disorder. Written as DNA, the CDR3 is TGTGCCAGCAGCTCTTCAGGGACTGGATACAATGAGCAGTTCTTC. Its protein product is CASSSSGTGYNEQFF.